Each of the 27 T cell receptor beta chains below was sequenced from the same sample in a study of control samples from healthy donors and cancer patients. Measured with immunoSEQ multiplex PCR; TCRdb has only the in-frame clones, and not every one. In the table there are about 38,000 clones, 80% to 90% of which are singletons. Material: PBMCs. The receptors here all came from a woman aged 60-70 years with lung cancer.

The chain is built from TRBV18 and TRBJ1-1; TRBD1 is a possible D gene (6 bases). The germline V gene encodes CDR1 KGHSH and CDR2 LQKENI. The V end lost 5 bases, the J end lost 0 bases, and 16 bases lay between the germline ends. The CDR3 runs to 16 residues. This CDR3 reads CASSSRGGSVNTEAFF. The CDR3 DNA reads TGTGCCAGCTCATCGAGGGGGGGGAGCGTGAACACTGAAGCTTTCTTT.

The chain is built from TRBV9 and TRBJ1-2; 7 positions agree with TRBD1. The CDR3 has 15 residues. The V gene's germline CDR1 is SGDLS and CDR2 YYNGEE. The trim removed 3 bases at V and 6 bases at J, leaving 11 bases unmatched. CDR3 sequence reads: CASSADRVSIHGYTF. In DNA form, the CDR3 reads TGTGCCAGCAGCGCTGACAGGGTCTCTATTCATGGCTACACCTTC.

The rearrangement uses TRBV3-1 (or the pseudogene TRBV3-2) and TRBJ2-7; no definite D call. Germline CDR1 reads LGHDT; CDR2 reads YNNKEL (reference sequence). Trimming cost V 6 bases and J 2 bases, with 17 bases left between them. The CDR3 sequence is 15 residues long. The CDR3 loop reads CASSLLPGLAYEQYF. The CDR3 region has the DNA TGTGCCAGCAGTCTCCTACCGGGCTTGGCCTACGAGCAGTACTTC.

V and J are TRBV5-4 and TRBJ2-1; 7 bases agree with TRBD1. Germline assignment: CDR1 SGHNT and CDR2 YYREEE (reference sequence). The CDR3 contains 16 residues. The V gene end was trimmed by 5 bases and the J gene end by 1 base; junction bases not matched to a gene: 9. CDR3 coding DNA: TGTGCCAGCAGTACAGAGGGGGCTGTTTCCTACAATGAGCAGTTCTTC. This gives the protein CASSTEGAVSYNEQFF. Looking up the rest from reference TRBV5-4 and TRBJ2-1 gives the full variable domain: ETGVTQSPTHLIKTRGQQVTLRCSSQSGHNTVSWYQQALGQGPQFIFQYYREEENGRGNFPPRFSGLQFPNYSSELNVNALELDDSALYLCASSTEGAVSYNEQFFGPGTRLTVL.

The chain joins TRBV7-2 to TRBJ2-7; TRBD1 is a possible D gene (6 bases). Trimming pared 3 bases from V and 0 bases from J, leaving 9 bases between. Per the germline V gene, CDR1 is SGHTA and CDR2 is FQGNSA. This CDR3 is built from 14 residues. The CDR3 DNA sequence: TGTGCCAGCAGCTTCACAGGGAGCTCCTACGAGCAGTACTTC. Translation gives CASSFTGSSYEQYF.

This clone has a single count. V is TRBV29-1 and J is TRBJ1-5; 11 bases map to TRBD1. The J segment lost 3 bases and the V segment lost 6 bases, leaving 4 bases of the junction unmatched. CDR3 length: 14 residues. Germline V CDR1 and CDR2: SQVTM, ANQGSEA. The chain's CDR3 is CSVRDRGTNQPQHF. The CDR3 DNA reads as TGCAGCGTCCGGGACAGGGGGACCAATCAGCCCCAGCATTTT.

The rearrangement uses TRBV6-6 and TRBJ2-2; D gene ambiguous. The CDR3 is made up of 17 amino acids. V was trimmed by 5 bases and J by 5 bases, leaving 21 bases between them. The germline V gene has CDR1 MNHNY and CDR2 SVGAGI (reference sequence). The CDR3 nucleotides read TGTGCCAGCAGTCCCCCGAAGTCCACTAAACAAACCGGGGAGCTGTTTTTT. Amino acid sequence: CASSPPKSTKQTGELFF.

This chain connects TRBV7-3 to TRBJ2-1, with 8 positions matching TRBD2. Germline V gene lookup returns CDR1 SGHTA and CDR2 FQGTGA. Trimming removed 4 bases from V and 10 bases from J; junction bases left unmatched: 15. This CDR3 is built from 16 residues. In DNA form, the CDR3 reads TGTGCCAGCAGCTCGCTAGGGGGACTAGTGGGTTCGGAGCAGTTCTTC. Encoded protein: CASSSLGGLVGSEQFF.

This chain links TRBV19 with TRBJ2-1, with TRBD1 matching 9 bases. Germline trimming cut 5 bases from V and 0 bases from J; bases unmatched to any gene: 5. There are 16 residues in the CDR3. The germline V gene encodes CDR1 LNHDA and CDR2 SQIVND (reference sequence). The CDR3 is CASSSGTGSSYNEQFF. CDR3 coding DNA: TGTGCCAGTAGTTCCGGGACAGGGTCCTCCTACAATGAGCAGTTCTTC.

The rearrangement links TRBV6-6 to TRBJ1-2; 7 nucleotides agree with TRBD1. CDR3 length: 13 residues. Trimming cost V 11 bases and J 4 bases; bases outside gene matches: 10. The germline V gene has CDR1 MNHNY and CDR2 SVGAGI (reference sequence). The CDR3, as DNA: TGTGCCGCTGGCCGGGACAGTTTCTATGGCTACACCTTC. This sequence encodes CAAGRDSFYGYTF.

The V call is TRBV3-1 (or the pseudogene TRBV3-2), the J call TRBJ2-2, with D uncertain. CDR1 is LGHDT, CDR2 YNNKEL, per germline (reference sequence). V was shortened by 2 bases and J by 8 bases, with 9 bases between the two germline ends. The CDR3 is 13 amino acids. As DNA, the CDR3 is TGTGCCAGCAGCCAAAGGTGGGAAGGGGAGCTGTTTTTT. It is translated as CASSQRWEGELFF.

In its sample, this clone was seen once. The chain joins TRBV9 to TRBJ2-7; 13 bases match TRBD2. CDR1 and CDR2 from the germline V gene are SGDLS and YYNGEE. The ends lost 0 bases at V and 5 bases at J; junction bases unmatched: 14. The length of the CDR3 is 19 residues. CDR3 residues: CASSVAGTPGLAGRDEQYF. In DNA, the CDR3 is TGTGCCAGCAGCGTAGCGGGGACCCCGGGACTAGCGGGACGGGACGAGCAGTACTTC.

The rearrangement links TRBV5-6 to TRBJ2-3; 12 bases agree with TRBD2. V shed 7 bases, J shed 2 bases, and the junction held 8 bases outside the gene matches. Germline CDR1 is SGHDT and CDR2 is YYEEEE. CDR3 size: 16 residues. For the CDR3, the DNA is TGTGCCAGCCGGCCGGGACTAGCGGGTCTCACAGATACGCAGTATTTT. This sequence encodes CASRPGLAGLTDTQYF.

This rearrangement joins TRBV5-1 to TRBJ2-1; 10 bases line up with TRBD1. This CDR3 region has 16 residues. Trimming cost V 4 bases and J 9 bases; bases outside gene matches: 13. Germline V gene lookup returns CDR1 SGHRS and CDR2 YFSETQ. The CDR3 sequence: CASSPTRTGGSGEQFF. CDR3 bases: TGCGCCAGCAGCCCGACCCGGACAGGGGGATCTGGTGAGCAGTTCTTC.

The rearrangement uses TRBV11-2 and TRBJ1-6; possibly TRBD1 for D (5 bases). Trimming removed 5 bases at V and 10 bases at J, with 15 bases between. This CDR3 has 14 amino acids. Germline CDR1 reads SGHAT; CDR2 reads FQNNGV. The CDR3: CASSVDIGGSPLHF. The CDR3 DNA follows: TGTGCCAGCAGCGTGGACATAGGCGGCTCACCCCTCCACTTT.

V is TRBV21-1 and J is TRBJ2-3; the table's D gene call, TRBD2, was not cross checked with the DNA. TRBV21-1 is reported as a pseudogene. This CDR3 contains 16 residues. CDR3 protein: CASSCPTSGDSDTQYF. The CDR3 region has the DNA TGTGCCAGCAGCTGCCCGACTAGCGGGGACTCAGATACGCAGTATTTT.

The V call is TRBV10-3, the J call TRBJ2-3; D possibly uses TRBD1 or TRBD2 (6 bases each). Germline V gives CDR1 ENHRY, CDR2 SYGVKD. CDR3 length: 14 amino acids. Trimming cost V 10 bases and J 4 bases, with 18 bases left between them. The CDR3 coding sequence is TGTGCCACTCGGACAGACCCGGGGGCAGATACGCAGTATTTT. Translating gives CATRTDPGADTQYF.

The genes are TRBV5-1 and TRBJ2-7; D unresolved. This CDR3 has 17 residues. Per the germline V gene, CDR1 is SGHRS and CDR2 is YFSETQ. V was cut by 0 bases and J by 2 bases, with 18 bases left in between. CDR3 amino acids: CASSLVLVGSLAYEQYF. As DNA, the CDR3 is TGCGCCAGCAGCTTGGTGCTTGTTGGTAGTTTGGCCTACGAGCAGTACTTC.

V usage is TRBV5-4 and J usage is TRBJ2-6; no reliable D call. CDR1 and CDR2 from the germline V gene are SGHNT and YYREEE (reference sequence). The length of the CDR3 is 16 residues. The V end was cut by 0 bases, the J end by 0 bases, with 7 bases between. The CDR3 DNA reads TGTGCCAGCAGCTTGGTCAGGCCCTCTGGGGCCAACGTCCTGACTTTC. Translating it yields CASSLVRPSGANVLTF.

The genes are TRBV18 and TRBJ2-5; a possible D gene is TRBD2 (5 bases). The CDR3 has 14 amino acids. Trimming took 10 bases from V and 1 from J, leaving 16 bases between them. Germline V lookup: CDR1 KGHSH, CDR2 LQKENI. The CDR3 spells CATAPPGVQETQYF. DNA of the CDR3: TGTGCCACCGCCCCCCCCGGGGTCCAAGAGACCCAGTACTTC.

In nucleotides, the CDR3 is TGTGCCAGCTCCCCCGCAGGGACTGGCGAGCAGTACTTC. The encoded protein is CASSPAGTGEQYF. This chain connects TRBV25-1 to TRBJ2-7; tentatively, D is TRBD2 (6 bases). The germline V and J ends were trimmed by 8 bases and 6 bases, with 17 bases remaining between them. This CDR3 has 13 amino acids. Germline-derived CDR1 and CDR2 are MGHDK and SYGVNS.

The chain employs TRBV7-2 and TRBJ2-7; D ambiguous. Germline V gene data show CDR1 as SGHTA and CDR2 as FQGNSA. The V gene lost 1 base and the J gene lost 5 bases, with 12 bases spanning the gap. The CDR3 is 14 residues long. CDR3 nucleotides: TGTGCCAGCAGCTTAGACTTCGAGGTAGACGAGCAGTACTTC. It translates to CASSLDFEVDEQYF.

CDR3: CAISGWDTNLEAFF. CDR3 bases: TGTGCCATCAGTGGGTGGGACACAAACCTTGAAGCTTTCTTT. This chain connects TRBV10-3 to TRBJ1-1, with D tentatively TRBD1 (6 bases). Germline CDR1 and CDR2: ENHRY and SYGVKD. Trimming pared 4 bases from V and 7 bases from J, leaving 16 bases between. The CDR3 sequence is 14 residues long.

This rearrangement joins TRBV20-1 to TRBJ2-5; 9 bases are a match to TRBD1. Germline loops: CDR1 DFQATT, CDR2 SNEGSKA (reference sequence). The V gene end was trimmed by 7 bases and the J gene end by 4 bases; junction bases not matched to a gene: 1. CDR3 length: 11 residues. CDR3 DNA sequence: TGCAGTGGACAGGGGGGAGAGACCCAGTACTTC. Its translation is CSGQGGETQYF.

This sequence joins TRBV14 and TRBJ1-2; no clear D gene. CDR1 is SGHDN, CDR2 FVKESK, per germline. The germline V and J ends were trimmed by 1 base and 13 bases, with 10 bases remaining between them. The CDR3 runs 11 residues. CDR3: CASSQAVAVTF. CDR3 sequence (DNA): TGTGCCAGCAGCCAAGCAGTCGCCGTCACCTTC.

The chain joins TRBV20-1 to TRBJ2-5; no definite D call. The V end lost 3 bases, the J end lost 0 bases, and 8 bases lay between the germline ends. The CDR3 covers 13 residues. Germline-derived CDR1 and CDR2 are DFQATT and SNEGSKA (reference sequence). CDR3 sequence: CSASRDYQETQYF. The CDR3 bases are TGCAGTGCTAGTAGAGATTACCAAGAGACCCAGTACTTC.

The chain couples TRBV3-1 (or the pseudogene TRBV3-2) to TRBJ1-1; D is undetermined. The CDR3 sequence is 15 residues long. Per the germline V gene, CDR1 is LGHDT and CDR2 is YNNKEL (reference sequence). V was pared by 5 bases and J by 0 bases, with 13 bases between. CDR3 loop: CASSAAHQVNTEAFF. CDR3 nucleotides: TGTGCCAGCAGCGCCGCCCACCAGGTGAACACTGAAGCTTTCTTT.